The present entry profiles one T cell receptor (beta chain) with its context. No antigen is known for it. The read ends 3 residues early relative to the CDR3; the germline J gene fills the gap. The data are from a study of T cells in women clearing cervical HPV infection. On the study more broadly: Only a few women had HLA typing results available.

Measured with immunoSEQ multiplex PCR; TCRdb has only the in-frame clones, and not every one. Recorded for this sample: approximately 16,000 clones. This CDR3 contains 13 residues. Per the germline V gene, CDR1 is MRHNA and CDR2 is SNTAGT. V was clipped by 6 bases and J by 4 bases; unmatched bases: 4. Study-level results: Controls had more TRBV6-7 (approximately 0.15%) than cases (about 0.11%).

The chain joins TRBV6-4 to TRBJ2-3; 7 nucleotides match TRBD2. The receptor's source is a woman between 18 and 69 years old with a cervical HPV16 infection that either progressed to CIN3+ or cleared (not recorded which). The sample taken for sequencing was blood buffy coat. The sequenced CDR3 bases are TGTGCCAGCAGCGCGGGAGAGGCAGATACG. Residues: CASSAGEADT. The CDR3 in its entirety is CASSAGEADTQYF.